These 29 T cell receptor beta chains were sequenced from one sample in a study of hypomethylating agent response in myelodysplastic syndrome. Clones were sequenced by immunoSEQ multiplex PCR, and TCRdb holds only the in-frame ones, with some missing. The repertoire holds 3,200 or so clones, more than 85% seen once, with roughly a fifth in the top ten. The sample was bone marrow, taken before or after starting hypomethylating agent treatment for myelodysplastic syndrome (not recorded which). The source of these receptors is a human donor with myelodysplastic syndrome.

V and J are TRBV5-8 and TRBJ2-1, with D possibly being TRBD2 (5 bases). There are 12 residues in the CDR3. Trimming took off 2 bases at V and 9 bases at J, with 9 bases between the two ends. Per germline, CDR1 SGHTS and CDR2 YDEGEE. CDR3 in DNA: TGTGCCAGCAGCTTAACTGGAGGTGAGCAGTTCTTC. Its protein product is CASSLTGGEQFF. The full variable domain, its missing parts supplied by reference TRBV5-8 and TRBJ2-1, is EAGVTQSPTHLIKTRGQQATLRCSPISGHTSVYWYQQALGLGLQFLLWYDEGEERNRGNFPPRFSGRQFPNYSSELNVNALELEDSALYLCASSLTGGEQFFGPGTRLTVL.

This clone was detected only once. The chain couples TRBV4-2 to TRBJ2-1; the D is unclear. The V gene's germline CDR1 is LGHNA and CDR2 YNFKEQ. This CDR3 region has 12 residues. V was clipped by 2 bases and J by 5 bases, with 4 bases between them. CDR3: CASSQSHNEQFF. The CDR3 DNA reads TGTGCCAGCAGCCAAAGTCACAATGAGCAGTTCTTC.

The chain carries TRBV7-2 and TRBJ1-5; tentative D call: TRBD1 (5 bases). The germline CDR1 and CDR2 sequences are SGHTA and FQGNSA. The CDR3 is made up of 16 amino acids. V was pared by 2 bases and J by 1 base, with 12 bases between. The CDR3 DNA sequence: TGTGCCAGCAGCTTACTTCAGGGTGAGAGCAATCAGCCCCAGCATTTT. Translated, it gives CASSLLQGESNQPQHF. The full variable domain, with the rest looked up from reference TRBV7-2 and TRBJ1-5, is GAGVSQSPSNKVTEKGKDVELRCDPISGHTALYWYRQSLGQGLEFLIYFQGNSAPDKSGLPSDRFSAERTGGSVSTLTIQRTQQEDSAVYLCASSLLQGESNQPQHFGDGTRLSIL.

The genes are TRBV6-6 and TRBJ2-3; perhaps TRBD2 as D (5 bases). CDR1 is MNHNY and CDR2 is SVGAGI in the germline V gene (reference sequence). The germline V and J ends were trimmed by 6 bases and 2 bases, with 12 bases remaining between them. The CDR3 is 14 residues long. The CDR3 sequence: CASSDTDSTDTQYF. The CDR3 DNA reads TGTGCCAGCAGCGACACGGACTCCACAGATACGCAGTATTTT.

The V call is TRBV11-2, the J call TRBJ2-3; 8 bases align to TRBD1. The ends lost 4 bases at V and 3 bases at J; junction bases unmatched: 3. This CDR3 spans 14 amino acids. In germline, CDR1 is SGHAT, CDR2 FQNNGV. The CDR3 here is CASSSTGGTDTQYF. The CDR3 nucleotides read TGTGCCAGCAGCTCTACAGGGGGAACAGATACGCAGTATTTT.

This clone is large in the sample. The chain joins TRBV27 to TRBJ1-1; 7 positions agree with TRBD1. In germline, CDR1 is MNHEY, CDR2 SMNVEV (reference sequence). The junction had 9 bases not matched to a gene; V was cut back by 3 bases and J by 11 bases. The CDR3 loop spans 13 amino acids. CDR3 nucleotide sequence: TGTGCCAGCAGTTTGACAGGGTCAGACAAGGCTTTCTTT. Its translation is CASSLTGSDKAFF.

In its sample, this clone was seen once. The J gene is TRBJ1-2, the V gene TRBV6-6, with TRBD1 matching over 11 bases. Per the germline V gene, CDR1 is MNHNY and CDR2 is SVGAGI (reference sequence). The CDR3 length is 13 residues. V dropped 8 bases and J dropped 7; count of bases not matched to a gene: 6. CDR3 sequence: CASGQDRGPGYTF. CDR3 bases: TGTGCCAGCGGACAGGACAGGGGGCCTGGCTACACCTTC.

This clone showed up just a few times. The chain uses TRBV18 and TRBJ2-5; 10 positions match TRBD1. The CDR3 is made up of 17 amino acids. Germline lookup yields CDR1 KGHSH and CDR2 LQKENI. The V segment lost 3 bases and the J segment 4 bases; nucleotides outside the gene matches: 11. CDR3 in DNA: TGTGCCAGCTCACCTCCGACAGGGGGCGCCGTCGGAGAGACCCAGTACTTC. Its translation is CASSPPTGGAVGETQYF. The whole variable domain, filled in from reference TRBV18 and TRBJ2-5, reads NAGVMQNPRHLVRRRGQEARLRCSPMKGHSHVYWYRQLPEEGLKFMVYLQKENIIDESGMPKERFSAEFPKEGPSILRIQQVVRGDSAAYFCASSPPTGGAVGETQYFGPGTRLLVL.

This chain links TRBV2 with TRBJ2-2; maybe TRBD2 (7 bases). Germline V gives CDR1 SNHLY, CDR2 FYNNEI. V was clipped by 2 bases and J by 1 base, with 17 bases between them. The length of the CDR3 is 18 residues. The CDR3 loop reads CASSEINVGGLNTGELFF. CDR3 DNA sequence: TGTGCCAGCAGTGAAATAAACGTCGGGGGGCTGAACACCGGGGAGCTGTTTTTT.

The CDR3: CASSVSGGSGANVLTF. Written as DNA, the CDR3 is TGTGCCAGCAGCGTCTCTGGCGGCTCTGGGGCCAACGTCCTGACTTTC. V gene TRBV7-2 combines with J gene TRBJ2-6; D not certain. Looked up from germline, CDR1 is SGHTA and CDR2 is FQGNSA. Trimming removed 5 bases at V and 0 bases at J, with 11 bases between. This CDR3 is built from 16 residues. The full variable domain, rest sourced from reference TRBV7-2 and TRBJ2-6, is GAGVSQSPSNKVTEKGKDVELRCDPISGHTALYWYRQSLGQGLEFLIYFQGNSAPDKSGLPSDRFSAERTGGSVSTLTIQRTQQEDSAVYLCASSVSGGSGANVLTFGAGSRLTVL.

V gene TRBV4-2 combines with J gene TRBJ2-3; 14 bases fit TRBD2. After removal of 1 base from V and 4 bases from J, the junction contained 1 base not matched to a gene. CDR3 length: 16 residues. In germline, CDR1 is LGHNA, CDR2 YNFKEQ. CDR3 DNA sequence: TGTGCCAGCAGCCAAGGACTAGCGGGGGGGCCAGATACGCAGTATTTT. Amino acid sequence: CASSQGLAGGPDTQYF.

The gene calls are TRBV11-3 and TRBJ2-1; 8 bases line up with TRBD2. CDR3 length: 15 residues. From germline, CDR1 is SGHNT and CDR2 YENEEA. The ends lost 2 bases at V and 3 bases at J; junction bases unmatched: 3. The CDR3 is CASSLPGLDYNEQFF. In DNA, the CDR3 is TGTGCCAGCAGCTTACCGGGACTAGACTACAATGAGCAGTTCTTC.

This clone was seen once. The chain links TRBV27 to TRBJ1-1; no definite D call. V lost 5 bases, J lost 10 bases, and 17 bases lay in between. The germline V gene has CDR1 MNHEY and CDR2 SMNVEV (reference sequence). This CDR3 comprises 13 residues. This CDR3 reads CASSVPGATLAFF. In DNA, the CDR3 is TGTGCCAGCAGTGTCCCAGGCGCCACTTTAGCTTTCTTT.

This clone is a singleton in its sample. The CDR3 sequence is CASGPARGGAEAFF. Here the CDR3 DNA reads TGTGCTAGTGGTCCGGCGCGGGGGGGTGCTGAAGCTTTCTTT. V and J are TRBV12-5 and TRBJ1-1; possibly TRBD1 for D (5 bases). Germline V gene lookup returns CDR1 LGHNT and CDR2 FRNRAP. Deletions cut 5 bases from V and 6 bases from J, with 16 bases between. The CDR3 sequence is 14 residues long.

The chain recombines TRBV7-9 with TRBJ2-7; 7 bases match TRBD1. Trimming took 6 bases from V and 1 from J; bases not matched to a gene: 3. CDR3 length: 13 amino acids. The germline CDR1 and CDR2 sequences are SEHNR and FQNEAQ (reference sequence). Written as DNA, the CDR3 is TGTGCCAGCAGTGACAGGGAATCCTACGAGCAGTACTTC. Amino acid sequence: CASSDRESYEQYF.

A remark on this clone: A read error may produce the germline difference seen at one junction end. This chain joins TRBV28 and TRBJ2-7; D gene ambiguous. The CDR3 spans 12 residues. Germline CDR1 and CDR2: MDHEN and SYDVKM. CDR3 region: CPPHGLSDEQYF. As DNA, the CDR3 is TGCCCCCCTCACGGCTTGTCCGACGAGCAGTACTTC.

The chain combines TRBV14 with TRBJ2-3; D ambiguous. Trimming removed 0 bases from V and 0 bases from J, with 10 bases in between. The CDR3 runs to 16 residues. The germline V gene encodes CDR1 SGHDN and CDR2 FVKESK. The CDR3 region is CASSQDLVWSTDTQYF. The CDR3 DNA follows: TGTGCCAGCAGCCAAGATCTTGTGTGGAGCACAGATACGCAGTATTTT.

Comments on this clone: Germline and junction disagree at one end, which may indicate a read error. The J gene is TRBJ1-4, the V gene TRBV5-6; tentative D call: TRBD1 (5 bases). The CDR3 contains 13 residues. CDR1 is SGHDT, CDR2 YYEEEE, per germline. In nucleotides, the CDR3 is TGTGTCAGCAGCCCTTGGACCGGGGGAAAACTGTTTTTT. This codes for CVSSPWTGGKLFF. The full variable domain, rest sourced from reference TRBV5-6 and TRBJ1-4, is DAGVTQSPTHLIKTRGQQVTLRCSPKSGHDTVSWYQQALGQGPQFIFQYYEEEERQRGNFPDRFSGHQFPNYSSELNVNALLLGDSALYLCVSSPWTGGKLFFGSGTQLSVL.

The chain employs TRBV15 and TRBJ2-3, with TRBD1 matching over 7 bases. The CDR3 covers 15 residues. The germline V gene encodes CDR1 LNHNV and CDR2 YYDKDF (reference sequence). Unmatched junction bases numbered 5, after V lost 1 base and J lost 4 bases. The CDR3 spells CATSRARQGSDTQYF. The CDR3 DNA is TGTGCCACCAGCAGAGCCCGACAGGGCTCAGATACGCAGTATTTT.

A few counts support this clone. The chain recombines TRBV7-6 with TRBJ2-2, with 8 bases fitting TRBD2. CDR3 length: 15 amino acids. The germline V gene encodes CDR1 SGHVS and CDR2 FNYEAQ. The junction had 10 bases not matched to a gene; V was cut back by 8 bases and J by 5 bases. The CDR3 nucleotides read TGTGCCAGCCGATACACGACTAGCGTTACCGGGGAGCTGTTTTTT. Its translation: CASRYTTSVTGELFF.

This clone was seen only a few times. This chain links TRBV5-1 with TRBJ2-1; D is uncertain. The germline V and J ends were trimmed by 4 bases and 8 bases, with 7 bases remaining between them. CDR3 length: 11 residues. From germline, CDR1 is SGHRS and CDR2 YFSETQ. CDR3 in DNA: TGCGCCAGCAGCGGACCCTATGAGCAGTTCTTC. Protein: CASSGPYEQFF.

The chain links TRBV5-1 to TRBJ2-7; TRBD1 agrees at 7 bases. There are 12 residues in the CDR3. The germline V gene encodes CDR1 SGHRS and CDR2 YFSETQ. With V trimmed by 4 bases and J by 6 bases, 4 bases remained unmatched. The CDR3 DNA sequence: TGCGCCAGCAGCGCACAGGGGCTCGAGCAGTACTTC. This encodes CASSAQGLEQYF.

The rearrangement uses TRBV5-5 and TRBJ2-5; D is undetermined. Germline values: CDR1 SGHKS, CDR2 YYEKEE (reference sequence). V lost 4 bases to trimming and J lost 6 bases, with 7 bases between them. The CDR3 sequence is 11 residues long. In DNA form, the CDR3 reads TGTGCCAGCAGCCCTGAGAAGACCCAGTACTTC. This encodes CASSPEKTQYF.

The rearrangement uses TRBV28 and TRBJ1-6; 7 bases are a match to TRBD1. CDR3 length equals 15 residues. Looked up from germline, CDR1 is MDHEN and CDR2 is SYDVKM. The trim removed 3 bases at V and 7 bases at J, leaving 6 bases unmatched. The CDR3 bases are TGTGCCAGCAGTTTTAGGGGGCTAGGGAATTCACCCCTCCACTTT. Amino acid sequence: CASSFRGLGNSPLHF.

In DNA form, the CDR3 reads TGTGCCAGCAGCTTGGGTAGGGGGGTCTACAATGAGCAGTTCTTC. The encoded protein is CASSLGRGVYNEQFF. The chain recombines TRBV7-2 with TRBJ2-1; tentatively, D is TRBD1 or TRBD2 (6 bases each). The CDR3 loop spans 15 amino acids. Looked up from germline, CDR1 is SGHTA and CDR2 is FQGNSA. V was shortened by 3 bases and J by 3 bases, with 12 bases between the two germline ends.

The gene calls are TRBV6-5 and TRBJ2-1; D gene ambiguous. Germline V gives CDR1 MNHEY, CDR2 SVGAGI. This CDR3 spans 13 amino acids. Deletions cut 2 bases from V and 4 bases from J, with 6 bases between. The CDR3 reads CASSYDGYNEQFF. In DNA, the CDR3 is TGTGCCAGCAGTTACGACGGGTACAATGAGCAGTTCTTC.

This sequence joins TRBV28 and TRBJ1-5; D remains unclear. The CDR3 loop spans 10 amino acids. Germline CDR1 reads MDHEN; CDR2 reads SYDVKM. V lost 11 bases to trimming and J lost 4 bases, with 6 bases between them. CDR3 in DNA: TGTGCCTGGGGTAATCAGCCCCAGCATTTT. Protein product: CAWGNQPQHF.

The DNA of the CDR3 is TGTGCCAGCAGCTTTGACTCGGGGGAGCAGTTCTTC. Translated, it gives CASSFDSGEQFF. This chain joins TRBV7-3 and TRBJ2-1; tentative D call: TRBD2 (5 bases). Germline V CDR1 and CDR2: SGHTA, FQGTGA. V was pared by 3 bases and J by 10 bases, with 10 bases between. This CDR3 comprises 12 residues.

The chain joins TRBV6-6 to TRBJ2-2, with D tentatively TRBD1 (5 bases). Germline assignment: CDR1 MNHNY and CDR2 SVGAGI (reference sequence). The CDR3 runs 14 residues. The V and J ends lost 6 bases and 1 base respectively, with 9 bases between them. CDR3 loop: CASRTGQNTGELFF. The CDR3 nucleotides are TGTGCCAGCAGGACCGGACAGAACACCGGGGAGCTGTTTTTT.